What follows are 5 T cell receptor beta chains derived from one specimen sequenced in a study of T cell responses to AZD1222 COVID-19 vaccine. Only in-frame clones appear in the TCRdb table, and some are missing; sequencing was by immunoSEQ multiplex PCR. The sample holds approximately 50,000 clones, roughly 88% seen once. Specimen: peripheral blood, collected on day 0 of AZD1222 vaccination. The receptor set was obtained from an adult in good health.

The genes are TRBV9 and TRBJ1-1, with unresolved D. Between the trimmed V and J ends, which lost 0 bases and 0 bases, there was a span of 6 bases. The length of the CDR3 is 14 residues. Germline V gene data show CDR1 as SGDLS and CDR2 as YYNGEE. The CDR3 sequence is CASSVGTVNTEAFF. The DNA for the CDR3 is TGTGCCAGCAGCGTAGGCACGGTGAACACTGAAGCTTTCTTT.

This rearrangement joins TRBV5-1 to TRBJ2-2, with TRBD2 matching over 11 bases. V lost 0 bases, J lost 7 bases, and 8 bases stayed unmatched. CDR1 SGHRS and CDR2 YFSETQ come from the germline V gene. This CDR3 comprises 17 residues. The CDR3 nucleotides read TGCGCCAGCAGCTTGGTGCTAGCGGGAGGATCGGACGGGGAGCTGTTTTTT. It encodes CASSLVLAGGSDGELFF.

The CDR3 nucleotides read TGTGCCAGCCAGACTTCGGGAGGGCAGGTTACGCAGTATTTT. This sequence encodes CASQTSGGQVTQYF. J is TRBJ2-3 and V is TRBV19; 8 bases map to TRBD2. V was clipped by 9 bases and J by 8 bases; unmatched bases: 13. The CDR3 is made up of 14 amino acids. The V gene's germline CDR1 is LNHDA and CDR2 SQIVND (reference sequence).

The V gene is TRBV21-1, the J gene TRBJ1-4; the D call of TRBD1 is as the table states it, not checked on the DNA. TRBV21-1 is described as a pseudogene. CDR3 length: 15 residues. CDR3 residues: CASSKCEQYNEKLFF. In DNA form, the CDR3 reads TGTGCCAGCAGCAAATGCGAACAGTATAATGAAAAACTGTTTTTT.

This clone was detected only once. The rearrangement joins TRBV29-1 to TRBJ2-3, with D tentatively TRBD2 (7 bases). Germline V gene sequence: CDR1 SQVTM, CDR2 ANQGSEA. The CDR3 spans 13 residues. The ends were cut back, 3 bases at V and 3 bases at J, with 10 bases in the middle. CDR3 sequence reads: CSVEGGATDTQYF. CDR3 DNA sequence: TGCAGCGTTGAGGGGGGGGCTACAGATACGCAGTATTTT.